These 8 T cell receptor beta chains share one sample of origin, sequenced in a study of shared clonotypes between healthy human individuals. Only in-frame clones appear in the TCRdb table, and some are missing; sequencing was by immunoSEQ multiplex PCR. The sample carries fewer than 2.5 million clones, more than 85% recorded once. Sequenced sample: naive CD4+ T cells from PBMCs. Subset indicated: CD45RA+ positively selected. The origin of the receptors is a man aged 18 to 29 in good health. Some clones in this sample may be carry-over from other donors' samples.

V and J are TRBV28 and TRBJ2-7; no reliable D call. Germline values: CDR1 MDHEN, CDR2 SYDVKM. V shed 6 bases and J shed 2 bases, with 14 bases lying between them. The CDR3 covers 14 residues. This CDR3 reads CASRSSLATYEQYF. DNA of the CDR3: TGTGCCAGCAGATCATCATTAGCCACCTACGAGCAGTACTTC. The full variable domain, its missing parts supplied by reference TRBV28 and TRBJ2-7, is DVKVTQSSRYLVKRTGEKVFLECVQDMDHENMFWYRQDPGLGLRLIYFSYDVKMKEKGDIPEGYSVSREKKERFSLILESASTNQTSMYLCASRSSLATYEQYFGPGTRLTVT.

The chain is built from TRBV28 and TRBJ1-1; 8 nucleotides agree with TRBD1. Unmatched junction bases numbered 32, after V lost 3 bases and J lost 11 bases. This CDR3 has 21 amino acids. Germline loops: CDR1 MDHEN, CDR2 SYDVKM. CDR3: CASSLRAIMGRGPNSVTWAFF. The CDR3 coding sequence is TGTGCCAGCAGTTTGAGGGCGATTATGGGCAGGGGGCCCAACTCTGTGACCTGGGCTTTCTTT.

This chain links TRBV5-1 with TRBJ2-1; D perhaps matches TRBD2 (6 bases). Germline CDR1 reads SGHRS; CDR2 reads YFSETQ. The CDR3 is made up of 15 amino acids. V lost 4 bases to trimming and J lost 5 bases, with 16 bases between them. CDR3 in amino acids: CASSPGLLKDNEQFF. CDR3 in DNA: TGCGCCAGCAGCCCGGGACTCCTGAAGGACAATGAGCAGTTCTTC.

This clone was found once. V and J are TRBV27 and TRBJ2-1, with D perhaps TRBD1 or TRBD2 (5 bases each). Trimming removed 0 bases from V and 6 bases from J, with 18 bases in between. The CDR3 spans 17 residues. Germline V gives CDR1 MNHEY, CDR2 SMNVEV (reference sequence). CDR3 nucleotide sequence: TGTGCCAGCAGTTTATCCCGTGGGACCTCTTTCCCCAATGAGCAGTTCTTC. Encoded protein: CASSLSRGTSFPNEQFF.

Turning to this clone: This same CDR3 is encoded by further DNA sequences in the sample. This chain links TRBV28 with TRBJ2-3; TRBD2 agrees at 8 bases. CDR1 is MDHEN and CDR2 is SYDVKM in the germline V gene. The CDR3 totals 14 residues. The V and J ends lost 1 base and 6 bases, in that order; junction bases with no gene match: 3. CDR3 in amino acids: CASSLLAGGDTQYF. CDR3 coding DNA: TGTGCCAGCAGTTTATTGGCGGGGGGCGATACGCAGTATTTT.

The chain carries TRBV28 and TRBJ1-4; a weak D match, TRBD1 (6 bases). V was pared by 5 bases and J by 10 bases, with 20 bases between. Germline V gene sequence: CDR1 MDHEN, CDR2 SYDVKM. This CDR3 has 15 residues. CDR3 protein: CASSPQTGGSGKLFF. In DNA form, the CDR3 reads TGTGCCAGCAGTCCACAGACGGGGGGCTCAGGAAAACTGTTTTTT.

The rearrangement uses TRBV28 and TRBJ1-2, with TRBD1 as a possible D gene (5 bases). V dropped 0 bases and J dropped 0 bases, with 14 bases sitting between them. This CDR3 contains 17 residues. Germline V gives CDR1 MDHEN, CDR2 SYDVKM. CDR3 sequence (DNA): TGTGCCAGCAGTTTATGGTCACCGGGACCCCCTAACTATGGCTACACCTTC. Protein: CASSLWSPGPPNYGYTF.

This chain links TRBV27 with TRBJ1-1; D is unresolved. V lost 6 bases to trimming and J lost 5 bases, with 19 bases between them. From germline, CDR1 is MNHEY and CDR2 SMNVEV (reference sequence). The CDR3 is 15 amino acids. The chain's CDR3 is CASRALAVGGTEAFF. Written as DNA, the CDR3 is TGTGCCAGCAGAGCCCTTGCCGTAGGAGGAACTGAAGCTTTCTTT.